This TCR beta chain is drawn from a study of T cell responses to AZD1222 COVID-19 vaccine. This clone was picked up one time. Antigen specificity is unknown. Regarding the study as a whole: Just five or six AZD1222 recipients were seropositive at baseline. Reports say nearly half of spike-specific TCRs go after unmutated variant regions.

TCRdb keeps only in-frame clones here, not all; method: immunoSEQ multiplex PCR. This sample yields roughly 20,000 clones, of which less than 85% are seen a single time; over 40% belongs to the top ten. The receptor comes from an adult in good health. The specimen was peripheral blood, collected on day 0 of AZD1222 vaccination.

The CDR3 reads CASKLGGGFEKLFF. The CDR3 DNA is TGTGCCAGCAAACTAGGGGGCGGGTTTGAAAAACTGTTTTTT. The J gene is TRBJ1-4, the V gene TRBV6-5; 7 bases are shared with TRBD1. With V trimmed by 7 bases and J by 7 bases, 9 bases remained unmatched. The germline V gene has CDR1 MNHEY and CDR2 SVGAGI. The CDR3 has 14 residues.